This TCR beta chain was sequenced for a study of shared clonotypes between healthy human individuals. Broader study findings: Memory subsets generally showed lower estimated richness than naive subsets.

The naive CD8 population came from CD45RO-negative cells selected for CCR7, without terminally differentiated effector memory CD45RA+ cells. There were only Caucasian adults among the donors, and all lived in Nashville, Tennessee. This CDR3 is 15 amino acids long. Germline assignment: CDR1 SGHRS and CDR2 YFSETQ. Trimming took off 1 base at V and 4 bases at J, with 12 bases between the two ends. Concerning this clone: Its antigen is still unknown.

Produced via immunoSEQ multiplex PCR; TCRdb's table is partial and in-frame only. Of over 2 million clones in the sample, about 95% were seen once. The TCR comes from a man aged 18 to 30 in good health. Source material: naive CD8+ T cells sorted from blood. V gene TRBV5-1 combines with J gene TRBJ2-1; D gene ambiguous. This CDR3 reads CASSLSDPLYNEQFF. The CDR3 nucleotides are TGCGCCAGCAGCTTGTCGGATCCGTTGTACAATGAGCAGTTCTTC. Full variable domain (outside the CDR3, taken from reference TRBV5-1 and TRBJ2-1): KAGVTQTPRYLIKTRGQQVTLSCSPISGHRSVSWYQQTPGQGLQFLFEYFSETQRNKGNFPGRFSGRQFSNSRSEMNVSTLELGDSALYLCASSLSDPLYNEQFFGPGTRLTVL.